This T cell receptor (beta chain) emerged from a study of T cell responses to AZD1222 COVID-19 vaccine. Sequencing was performed with immunoSEQ multiplex PCR; in TCRdb, only in-frame clones are kept and a portion is missing. The sample holds roughly 150,000 clones, 90% seen once. A remark on this clone: The antigen remains undetermined.

The CDR3 runs 14 residues. CDR1 LNHDA and CDR2 SQIVND come from the germline V gene (reference sequence). The V end lost 2 bases, the J end lost 2 bases, and 9 bases lay between the germline ends. Study-wide points: Mostly white British, mostly female donors; authors suggested clonal diversity may be underestimated. A reported finding is that nearly half of spike-specific TCRs target unmutated variant regions. Only 6 or 7 individuals given AZD1222 were seropositive at baseline. Spike-specific TCR breadth and depth rose after two AZD1222 doses.

The chain joins TRBV19 to TRBJ2-5; weak D call: TRBD1 (6 bases). This material consisted of peripheral blood, taken 28 days after the second AZD1222 dose. The TCR sequence derives from an adult who received the AZD1222 COVID-19 vaccine. The CDR3 nucleotides read TGTGCCAGTAGTATAACAGGGATTCAAGAGACCCAGTACTTC. Residues: CASSITGIQETQYF.